The next 9 T cell receptor beta chains were all read from a single sample in a study of T cells in Graves' hyperthyroidism and ophthalmopathy. Amplified regions were TCR beta CDR3 sequences from RNA transcripts. First-round RT-PCR targeting the TCR CDR3 was performed with the HTBI primer set. Via MiXCR, TCRdb re-called the multiplex PCR reads, giving one row per CDR3 protein. There are approximately 400,000 distinct CDR3 sequences in the sample; approximately 25% occur only once, and 73% lies in the top ten. Sequencing used blood. These TCRs come from a man in his fifties or sixties with Graves' hyperthyroidism.

This clonotype was seen more than once but under ten times. This may come from a read error, since a much larger clone is one base off. The rearrangement links TRBV29-1 to TRBJ1-1; TRBD1 matches at 7 bases. CDR3 length: 16 residues. V lost 6 bases to trimming and J lost 3 bases; unmatched junction nucleotides: 16. The germline V gene encodes CDR1 SQVTM and CDR2 ANQGSEA. CDR3 in amino acids: CSVVDRMEGADTEAFF. As DNA, the CDR3 is TGCAGCGTCGTGGACAGGATGGAGGGGGCTGACACTGAAGCTTTCTTT. Based on the CDR3 plus reference TRBV29-1 and TRBJ1-1, the full variable domain is SAVISQKPSRDICQRGTSLTIQCQVDSQVTMMFWYRQQPGQSLTLIATANQGSEATYESGFVIDKFPISRPNLTFSTLTVSNMSPEDSSIYLCSVVDRMEGADTEAFFGQGTRLTVV.

This clonotype has just one count. The chain carries TRBV6-5 and TRBJ1-2; 8 bases line up with TRBD1. Germline CDR1 is MNHEY and CDR2 is SVGAGI. The CDR3 has 19 residues. J gave up 5 bases and V 0 bases, and 17 bases lay outside the gene matches. The CDR3 reads CASSYSTGQGRDLGYGYTF. DNA of the CDR3: TGTGCCAGCAGTTACTCGACCGGACAGGGTCGGGACCTAGGATATGGCTACACCTTC.

This clonotype was counted many times. V is TRBV12-3 or TRBV12-4 and J is TRBJ2-5, with D tentatively TRBD1 (6 bases). This CDR3 has 14 residues. Trimming pared 6 bases from V and 5 bases from J, leaving 16 bases between. CDR3 nucleotides: TGTGCCAGCAGACCAACATATCAGGGGGAGACCCAGTACTTC. It translates to CASRPTYQGETQYF.

The V call is TRBV6-1, the J call TRBJ1-6, with 9 bases lining up with TRBD1. J was trimmed by 7 bases and V by 6 bases; bases with no gene match: 4. Germline V CDR1 and CDR2: MNHNS, SASEGT. The CDR3 spans 14 residues. The CDR3 DNA sequence: TGTGCCAGCAGGACAGGGGGATCCAATTCACCCCTCCACTTT. Translating it yields CASRTGGSNSPLHF.

This clonotype was seen a handful of times. The chain employs TRBV6-2 or TRBV6-3 and TRBJ2-5; D may correspond to TRBD1 or TRBD2 (6 bases each). Germline CDR1 reads MNHEY; CDR2 reads SVGEGT. V lost 2 bases to trimming and J lost 2 bases, with 12 bases between them. The CDR3 has 15 amino acids. CDR3 DNA: TGTGCCAGCAGTTACGGGGGCGGGACGCAAGAGACCCAGTACTTC. Translated: CASSYGGGTQETQYF.

The J gene is TRBJ2-7, the V gene TRBV3-1, with 7 bases matching TRBD1. This CDR3 contains 11 residues. CDR1 is LGHDT and CDR2 is YNNKEL in the germline V gene (reference sequence). The V segment lost 7 bases and the J segment 6 bases; nucleotides outside the gene matches: 3. The CDR3 loop is CASTQGSEQYF. The CDR3 nucleotides read TGTGCCAGCACACAGGGGAGCGAGCAGTACTTC.

This clonotype was found a few times. The chain recombines TRBV28 with TRBJ2-7; D gene ambiguous. V lost 7 bases and J lost 2, with 6 bases in between. The CDR3 has 11 amino acids. Germline loops: CDR1 MDHEN, CDR2 SYDVKM. This chain's CDR3 is CASMDPYEQYF. The CDR3 DNA follows: TGTGCCAGCATGGACCCCTACGAGCAGTACTTC.

This clonotype was picked up a small number of times. This rearrangement joins TRBV27 to TRBJ2-3; 8 bases match TRBD1. With 7 bases clipped from V and 2 bases from J, the junction kept 8 bases outside the gene matches. Germline loops: CDR1 MNHEY, CDR2 SMNVEV (reference sequence). The CDR3 length is 15 residues. CDR3 region: CASKKTGGNTDTQYF. Written as DNA, the CDR3 is TGTGCCAGCAAGAAAACAGGGGGGAACACAGATACGCAGTATTTT.

J is TRBJ2-1 and V is TRBV12-3 or TRBV12-4; 10 bases line up with TRBD2. CDR3 length equals 15 residues. Trimming removed 7 bases from V and 7 bases from J; junction bases left unmatched: 10. The DNA of the CDR3 is TGTGCCAGCACTTTGTCTAGCGGGGGATCAAATGAGCAGTTCTTC. Translation: CASTLSSGGSNEQFF.